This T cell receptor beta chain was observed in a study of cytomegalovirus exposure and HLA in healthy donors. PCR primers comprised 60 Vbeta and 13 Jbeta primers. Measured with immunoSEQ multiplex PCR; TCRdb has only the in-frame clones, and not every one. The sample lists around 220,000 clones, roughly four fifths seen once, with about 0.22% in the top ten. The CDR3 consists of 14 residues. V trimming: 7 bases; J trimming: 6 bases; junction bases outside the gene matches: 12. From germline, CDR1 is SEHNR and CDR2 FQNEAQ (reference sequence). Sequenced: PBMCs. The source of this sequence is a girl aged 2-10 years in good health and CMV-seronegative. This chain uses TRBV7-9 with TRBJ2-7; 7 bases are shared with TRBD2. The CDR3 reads CASTDGTTRGEQYF. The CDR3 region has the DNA TGTGCCAGCACCGATGGGACTACCCGGGGCGAGCAGTACTTC. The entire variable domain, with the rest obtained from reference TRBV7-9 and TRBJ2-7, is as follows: DTGVSQNPRHKITKRGQNVTFRCDPISEHNRLYWYRQTLGQGPEFLTYFQNEAQLEKSRLLSDRFSAERPKGSFSTLEIQRTEQGDSAMYLCASTDGTTRGEQYFGPGTRLTVT.